The 23 T cell receptor beta chains in this list originate from one sample, sequenced in a study of cytomegalovirus exposure and HLA in healthy donors. The PCR used 60 Vbeta and 13 Jbeta primers. Only in-frame clones appear in the TCRdb table, and some are missing; sequencing was by immunoSEQ multiplex PCR. The table lists about 110,000 clones. Sequencing was done on a sample of PBMCs. These TCRs come from a man in his forties in good health and CMV-seropositive.

The rearrangement joins TRBV5-6 to TRBJ2-1; TRBD2 matches at 11 bases. J gave up 7 bases and V 1 base, and 13 bases lay outside the gene matches. The CDR3 contains 18 residues. Germline CDR1 reads SGHDT; CDR2 reads YYEEEE. The CDR3 region has the DNA TGTGCCAGCAGCTTGATAAGTCTAGCGGGAGGTTTTAAAAATGAGCAGTTCTTC. Protein: CASSLISLAGGFKNEQFF.

CDR3 residues: CASSPLTSGSRGGYNEQFF. The CDR3 region has the DNA TGTGCCAGCTCACCACTAACTAGCGGGAGTAGAGGGGGTTACAATGAGCAGTTCTTC. V is TRBV18 and J is TRBJ2-1, with TRBD2 identical over 11 bases. Per germline, CDR1 KGHSH and CDR2 LQKENI. This CDR3 is built from 19 residues. With V trimmed by 1 base and J by 4 bases, 12 bases remained unmatched.

The V call is TRBV11-2, the J call TRBJ2-4; D is ambiguous. Between the trimmed V and J ends, which lost 7 bases and 5 bases, there was a span of 12 bases. CDR1 is SGHAT and CDR2 is FQNNGV in the germline V gene. The CDR3 length is 13 residues. The CDR3 coding sequence is TGTGCCAGCACCACGACTCGGCAAAACATTCAGTACTTC. This codes for CASTTTRQNIQYF.

This rearrangement joins TRBV2 to TRBJ2-7; 12 bases align to TRBD1. Germline V gene data show CDR1 as SNHLY and CDR2 as FYNNEI. This CDR3 spans 15 amino acids. Losses at the gene ends were 11 bases for V and 4 bases for J; bases not matched to a gene: 12. The CDR3 DNA follows: TGTGCCGGAGGGACAGGGGGCTCGGTCCCATACGAGCAGTACTTC. Protein product: CAGGTGGSVPYEQYF.

The chain joins TRBV27 to TRBJ2-5; 13 nucleotides match TRBD2. V shed 4 bases, J shed 5 bases, and the junction held 10 bases outside the gene matches. The CDR3 sequence is 17 residues long. Germline V gene sequence: CDR1 MNHEY, CDR2 SMNVEV (reference sequence). In DNA form, the CDR3 reads TGTGCCAGCAGTTCCCGGGGACTAGCGGGAAGGCTTGAGACCCAGTACTTC. It codes for CASSSRGLAGRLETQYF.

This chain links TRBV5-1 with TRBJ1-1, with 8 bases fitting TRBD1. V trimming: 4 bases; J trimming: 6 bases; junction bases outside the gene matches: 11. Germline V gene data show CDR1 as SGHRS and CDR2 as YFSETQ. The CDR3 has 15 amino acids. The CDR3: CASSRSTGASAEAFF. The CDR3 DNA sequence: TGCGCCAGCAGCCGATCGACAGGGGCGAGTGCTGAAGCTTTCTTT.

This chain connects TRBV7-9 to TRBJ2-7, with TRBD1 matching 10 bases. The CDR3 length is 16 residues. Germline assignment: CDR1 SEHNR and CDR2 FQNEAQ (reference sequence). V trimming: 5 bases; J trimming: 1 base; junction bases outside the gene matches: 8. The CDR3 DNA sequence: TGTGCCAGCAGCACCCGGACAGGGGGTACGTCCTACGAGCAGTACTTC. Its protein is CASSTRTGGTSYEQYF.

This chain links TRBV5-1 with TRBJ2-1; D ambiguous. Trimming cost V 0 bases and J 3 bases, with 10 bases left between them. Germline V gene sequence: CDR1 SGHRS, CDR2 YFSETQ. The CDR3 has 15 residues. The CDR3 reads CASSLGDLNYNEQFF. The DNA of the CDR3 is TGCGCCAGCAGCTTGGGCGACTTAAACTACAATGAGCAGTTCTTC.

The J gene is TRBJ1-1, the V gene TRBV30, with no clear D. This CDR3 has 12 residues. Germline CDR1 reads GTSNPN; CDR2 reads SVGIG (reference sequence). Deletions cut 0 bases from V and 6 bases from J, with 8 bases between. This chain's CDR3 is CAWSVRAAEAFF. The DNA of the CDR3 is TGTGCCTGGAGTGTACGCGCGGCTGAAGCTTTCTTT.

V gene TRBV9 combines with J gene TRBJ2-3, with TRBD2 as a possible D gene (6 bases). The ends were cut back, 1 base at V and 1 base at J, with 10 bases in the middle. Germline lookup yields CDR1 SGDLS and CDR2 YYNGEE. The CDR3 consists of 15 residues. The chain's CDR3 is CASSVFQRGTDTQYF. CDR3 bases: TGTGCCAGCAGCGTATTCCAGCGGGGCACAGATACGCAGTATTTT.

The chain carries TRBV19 and TRBJ1-1; weak D call: TRBD1 (5 bases). V lost 6 bases, J lost 1 base, and 18 bases lay in between. The CDR3 consists of 16 residues. Germline V lookup: CDR1 LNHDA, CDR2 SQIVND (reference sequence). The CDR3 coding sequence is TGTGCCAGTAGCACCACGGACACGATAACGAACACTGAAGCTTTCTTT. Protein: CASSTTDTITNTEAFF.

This rearrangement joins TRBV4-3 to TRBJ1-1; a weak D match, TRBD1 (6 bases). Looked up from germline, CDR1 is LGHNA and CDR2 is YSLEER. V lost 0 bases to trimming and J lost 11 bases, with 16 bases between them. This CDR3 region has 14 residues. This CDR3 reads CASSQDGGGAEAFF. CDR3 nucleotides: TGCGCCAGCAGCCAAGATGGAGGGGGGGCGGAGGCTTTCTTT.

The genes are TRBV4-1 and TRBJ2-7; maybe TRBD1 (5 bases). The CDR3 length is 15 residues. The V end lost 4 bases, the J end lost 5 bases, and 18 bases lay between the germline ends. CDR1 and CDR2 (germline): MGHRA, YSYEKL. CDR3 nucleotides: TGCGCCAGCAGCCTAGATCAGGGAATGAGGAACGAGCAGTACTTC. Translating gives CASSLDQGMRNEQYF.

This rearrangement joins TRBV19 to TRBJ2-7, with 10 bases identical to TRBD1. Germline CDR1 reads LNHDA; CDR2 reads SQIVND (reference sequence). CDR3 length: 14 amino acids. J lost 5 bases, V lost 5 bases, and 6 bases had no gene match. This CDR3 reads CASSLGTGVNEQYF. The CDR3 DNA sequence: TGTGCCAGTAGTCTCGGGACAGGGGTCAACGAGCAGTACTTC.

The chain is built from TRBV25-1 and TRBJ2-1, with 10 bases that match TRBD2. Germline V CDR1 and CDR2: MGHDK, SYGVNS. This CDR3 comprises 13 residues. V dropped 9 bases and J dropped 6; count of bases not matched to a gene: 5. The DNA of the CDR3 is TGTGCCAGTTCCCTAGCGGGAGTCAATGAGCAGTTCTTC. This translates into CASSLAGVNEQFF.

V and J are TRBV7-9 and TRBJ1-4; 8 bases are a match to TRBD1. In germline, CDR1 is SEHNR, CDR2 FQNEAQ (reference sequence). The CDR3 consists of 16 residues. Trimming removed 5 bases from V and 5 bases from J; junction bases left unmatched: 10. CDR3: CASSGGQGAKNEKLFF. The CDR3 DNA reads TGTGCCAGCAGCGGGGGGCAGGGGGCCAAAAATGAAAAACTGTTTTTT.

This sequence joins TRBV28 and TRBJ1-2; D is possibly TRBD1 (5 bases). This CDR3 contains 13 residues. The germline V gene has CDR1 MDHEN and CDR2 SYDVKM. Trimming shortened V by 3 bases and J by 4 bases, and 9 bases separated the two germline ends. CDR3 residues: CASSLGQSYGYTF. The CDR3 nucleotides are TGTGCCAGCAGTTTGGGGCAGAGCTATGGCTACACCTTC.

This rearrangement joins TRBV15 to TRBJ2-1; 8 bases fit TRBD1. CDR3 length: 16 amino acids. V shed 5 bases and J 5 bases; nucleotides not matched to a gene: 11. Looked up from germline, CDR1 is LNHNV and CDR2 is YYDKDF (reference sequence). This CDR3 is CATSAFGQGYDNEQFF. CDR3 DNA: TGTGCCACCAGCGCCTTTGGACAGGGTTACGACAATGAGCAGTTCTTC.

This chain links TRBV15 with TRBJ1-2, with D perhaps TRBD1 (6 bases). Germline CDR1 is LNHNV and CDR2 is YYDKDF (reference sequence). Trimming took off 5 bases at V and 3 bases at J, with 22 bases between the two ends. The CDR3 runs 17 residues. CDR3 loop: CATSPLGGGVGYYGYTF. The CDR3 nucleotides are TGTGCCACCAGCCCTCTCGGGGGGGGCGTTGGTTACTATGGCTACACCTTC.

The V gene is TRBV18, the J gene TRBJ1-4; 8 positions match TRBD1. Germline lookup yields CDR1 KGHSH and CDR2 LQKENI. After removal of 2 bases from V and 3 bases from J, the junction contained 11 bases not matched to a gene. CDR3 length equals 18 residues. The CDR3: CASSPTVGARGPNEKLFF. CDR3 in DNA: TGTGCCAGCTCACCAACCGTTGGTGCCAGGGGGCCTAATGAAAAACTGTTTTTT. Combining the CDR3 with reference TRBV18 and TRBJ1-4 gives the whole variable domain NAGVMQNPRHLVRRRGQEARLRCSPMKGHSHVYWYRQLPEEGLKFMVYLQKENIIDESGMPKERFSAEFPKEGPSILRIQQVVRGDSAAYFCASSPTVGARGPNEKLFFGSGTQLSVL.

This rearrangement joins TRBV11-3 to TRBJ2-1, with 7 nucleotides matching TRBD2. The germline V gene has CDR1 SGHNT and CDR2 YENEEA. V shed 1 base and J 7 bases; nucleotides not matched to a gene: 7. This CDR3 has 15 residues. CDR3 DNA sequence: TGTGCCAGCAGCTTAGGACTAGCTCTTGGGAATGAGCAGTTCTTC. Its translation: CASSLGLALGNEQFF.

V and J are TRBV9 and TRBJ1-2; no reliable D call. The CDR3 contains 13 residues. V gave up 5 bases and J gave up 0 bases, with 8 bases separating them. Per the germline V gene, CDR1 is SGDLS and CDR2 is YYNGEE. Here the CDR3 DNA reads TGTGCCAGCAGATCACAGTCTAACTATGGCTACACCTTC. It translates to CASRSQSNYGYTF.

The chain uses TRBV4-2 and TRBJ2-2; D unclear. In germline, CDR1 is LGHNA, CDR2 YNFKEQ. Trimming stripped 1 base from V and 7 bases from J, with 7 bases between. This CDR3 comprises 13 residues. This CDR3 is CASSQAGLGELFF. The CDR3 bases are TGTGCCAGCAGCCAAGCTGGGCTCGGGGAGCTGTTTTTT.